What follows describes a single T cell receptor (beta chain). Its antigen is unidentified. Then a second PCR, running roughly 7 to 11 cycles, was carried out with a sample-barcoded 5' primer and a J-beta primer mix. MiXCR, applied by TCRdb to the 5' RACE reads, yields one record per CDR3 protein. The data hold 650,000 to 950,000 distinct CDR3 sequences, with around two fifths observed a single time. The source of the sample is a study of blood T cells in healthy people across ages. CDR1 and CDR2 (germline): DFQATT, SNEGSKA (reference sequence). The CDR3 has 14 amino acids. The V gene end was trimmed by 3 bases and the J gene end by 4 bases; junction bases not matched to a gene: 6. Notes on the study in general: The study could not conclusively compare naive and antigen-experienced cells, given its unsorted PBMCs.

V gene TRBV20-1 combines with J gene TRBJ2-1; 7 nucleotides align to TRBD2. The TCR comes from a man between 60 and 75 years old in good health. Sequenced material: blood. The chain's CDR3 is CSARGRELYNEQFF. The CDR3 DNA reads TGCAGTGCTAGGGGGCGGGAGCTATACAATGAGCAGTTCTTC.